The present TCR beta chain was sequenced within a study of blood T cells in healthy people across ages. Study-wide results and caveats: Naive CD4+ cell counts and diversity both ran higher in long-lived than in aged donors.

Primed by a sample-barcoded 5' primer and a J-beta primer mix, a second PCR proceeded for about 7 to 11 cycles. Every molecule of cDNA carried a tag from a template-switch adaptor with 12 random nucleotides. TCRdb itself ran the 5' RACE reads through MiXCR, one entry per CDR3 protein. The sample lists 700,000 to 850,000 distinct CDR3 sequences; 30% to 45% were seen once. Researchers report isolating at least 6 million PBMCs per sample. The authors extracted at least 5 micrograms of total RNA per sample. To note about this clonotype: The target antigen is unknown.

This TCR came from a man aged 18 to 29 in good health. Sequencing was performed on blood.

CDR3 protein: CASRDAQGQGNTGELFF. The CDR3 DNA follows: TGTGCCAGCAGGGATGCTCAAGGACAGGGCAACACCGGGGAGCTGTTTTTT. The rearrangement uses TRBV6-2 or TRBV6-3 and TRBJ2-2; 8 bases agree with TRBD1. Germline CDR1 is MNHEY and CDR2 is SVGEGT. Trimming at V came to 6 bases and at J to 2 bases, leaving 11 bases not matched to a gene. The CDR3 has 17 amino acids.